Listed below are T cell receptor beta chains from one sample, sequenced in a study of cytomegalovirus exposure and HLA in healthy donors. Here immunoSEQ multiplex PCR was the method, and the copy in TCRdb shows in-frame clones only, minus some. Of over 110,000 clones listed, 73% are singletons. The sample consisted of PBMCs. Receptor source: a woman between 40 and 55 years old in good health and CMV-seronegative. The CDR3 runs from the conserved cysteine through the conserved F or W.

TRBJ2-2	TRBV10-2	CASRRLAGIDTGELFF
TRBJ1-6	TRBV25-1	CASQDRDIGSYNSPLHF
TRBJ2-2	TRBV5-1	CASSLAGLTGVGTGELFF
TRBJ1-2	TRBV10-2	CASSESLWDTYGYTF
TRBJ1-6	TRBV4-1	CASSPIPLGQAPVSLHF
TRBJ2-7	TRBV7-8	CASSLTERIAGGPASEQYF
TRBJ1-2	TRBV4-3	CASSQPQDGLDGYTF
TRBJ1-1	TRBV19	CASSTIPGQGWDTEAFF
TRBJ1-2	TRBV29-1	CSVRAGGIGYTF
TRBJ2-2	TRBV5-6	CASSLPGQGVTGELFF
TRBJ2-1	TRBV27	CASSLSTSNEQFF
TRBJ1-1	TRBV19	CASSYTGYTEAFF
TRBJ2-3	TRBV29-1	CSVEFGGLQDTQYF
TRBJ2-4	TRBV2	CASRVGLAGGRRAAKNIQYF
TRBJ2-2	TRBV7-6	CASSSGQGADSGELFF
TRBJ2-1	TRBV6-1	CASLPGGQGYNEQFF
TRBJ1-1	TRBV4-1	CASSQASGTGVINTEAFF
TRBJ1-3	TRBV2	CASSQSGAGNTIYF
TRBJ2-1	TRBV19	CASSGQALYNEQFF
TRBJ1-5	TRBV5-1	CASSSRSGTGAVHYSNQPQHF
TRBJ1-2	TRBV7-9	CASSPRDRGSPNYGYTF
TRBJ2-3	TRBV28	CASSFYRGNTDTQYF
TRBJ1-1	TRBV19	CASSNRGLVYTEAFF
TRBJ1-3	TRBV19	CASRPGQGTGNTIYF
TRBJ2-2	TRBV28	CASSAPGAGGPSGELFF
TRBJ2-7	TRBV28	CASSFWTGSARNEQYF
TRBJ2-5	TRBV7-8	CASSLARTSGGAGETQYF
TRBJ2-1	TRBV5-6	CASSWMRGSSYNEQFF
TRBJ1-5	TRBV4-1	CASSRGGSNQPQHF
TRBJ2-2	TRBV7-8	CASNLNSGGVGELFF
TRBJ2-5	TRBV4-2	CASSHTGGAAETQYF
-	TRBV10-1	CASLARNTYEQYF
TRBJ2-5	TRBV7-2	CASSLSRGTETQYF
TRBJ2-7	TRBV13	CASSLSSYEQYF
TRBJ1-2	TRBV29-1	CSVEDLKNRDIGYTF
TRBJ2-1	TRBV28	CASSFSGQALGRLPYNEQFF
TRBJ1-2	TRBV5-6	CASSSADRGRYGYTF
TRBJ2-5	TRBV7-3	CASSSQETQYF
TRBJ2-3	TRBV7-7	CASSKGVSGQGTQYF
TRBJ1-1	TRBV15	CATSREPRMNTEAFF
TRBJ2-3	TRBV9	CASSVGGGPGVKRLYF
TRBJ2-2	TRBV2	CASSVTDTPGELFF
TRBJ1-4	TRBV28	CASSSLGGTTNEKLFF
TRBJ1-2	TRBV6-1	CASSPRGRGLSGYTF
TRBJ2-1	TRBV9	CASSVGSSGDEQFF
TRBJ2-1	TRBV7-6	CASSFTRGAYEQFF
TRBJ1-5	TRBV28	CASSGGTALPPQHF
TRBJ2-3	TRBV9	CASSVEQGNTQYF
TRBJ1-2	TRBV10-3	CAISVGQGYGYTF
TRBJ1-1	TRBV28	CASRTQGPFTEAFF
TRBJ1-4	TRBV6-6	CASSYSAGKVEKLFF
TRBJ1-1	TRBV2	CASRQETGVAEAFF
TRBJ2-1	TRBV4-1	CASSQGLAGGLNEQFF
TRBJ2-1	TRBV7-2	CASSSGQGFFNEQFF
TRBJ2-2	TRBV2	CASTQTDTKTGELFF
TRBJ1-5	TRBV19	CASSIGDTHNQPQHF
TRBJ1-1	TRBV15	CATSDLLNSEAFF
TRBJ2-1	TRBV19	CASSTAGTVYNEQFF
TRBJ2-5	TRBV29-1	CSARGGGETQYF
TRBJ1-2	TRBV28	CASTTGGGNYGYTF